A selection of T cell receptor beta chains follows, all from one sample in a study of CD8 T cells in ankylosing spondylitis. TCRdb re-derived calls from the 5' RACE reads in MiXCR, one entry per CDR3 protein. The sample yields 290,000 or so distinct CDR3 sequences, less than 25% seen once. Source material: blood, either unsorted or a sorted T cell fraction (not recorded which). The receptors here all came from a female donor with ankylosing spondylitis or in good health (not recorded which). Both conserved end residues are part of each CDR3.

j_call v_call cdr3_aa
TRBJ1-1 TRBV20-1 CSARADRDTEAFF
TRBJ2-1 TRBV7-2 CASSLEASGRASVLNEQFF
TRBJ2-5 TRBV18 CASSRQGQQETQYF
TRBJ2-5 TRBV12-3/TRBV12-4 CASSIGLAGSETQYF
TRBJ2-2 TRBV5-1 CASSHGLAGGGELFF
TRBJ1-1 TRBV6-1 CASSEVGVRTEAFF
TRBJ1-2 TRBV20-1 CSARGGRTYNYGYTF
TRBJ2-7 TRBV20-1 CSASHLAAGEDEQYF
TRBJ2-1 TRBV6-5 CASSSTTSGSNEQFF
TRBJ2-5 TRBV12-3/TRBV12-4 CASSLKAETQYF
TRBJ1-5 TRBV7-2 CASSDDSSNQPQHF
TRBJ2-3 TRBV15 CATSATGPRGTDTQYF
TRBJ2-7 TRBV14 CASSQDVAAREQYF
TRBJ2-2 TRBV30 CAWRLAVNTGELFF
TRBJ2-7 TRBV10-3 CAIGMAGGLRYEQYF
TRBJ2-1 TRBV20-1 CSAPRDLLANEQFF
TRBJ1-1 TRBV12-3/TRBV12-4 CASSLDRLNTEAFF
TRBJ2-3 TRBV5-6 CASRWGRRDTQYF
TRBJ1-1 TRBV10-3 CAISESESGAEAFF
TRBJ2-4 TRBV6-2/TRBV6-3 CASSSTTSGMYF
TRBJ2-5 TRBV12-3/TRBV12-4 CASSAGTSGSQGTQYF
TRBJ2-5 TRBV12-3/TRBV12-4 CASSLSMSRGTQYF
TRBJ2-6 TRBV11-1 CASSLGPGQGGSGANVLTF
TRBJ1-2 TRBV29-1 CSVEGFDRGGYGYTF
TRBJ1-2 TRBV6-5 CASRLGPMTPRYTF
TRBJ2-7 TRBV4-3 CASSQELAGGPRLEQYF
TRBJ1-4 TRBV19 CASSPPGQRGEKLFF
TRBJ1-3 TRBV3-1 CASSQYGTLGNTIYF
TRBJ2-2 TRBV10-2 CASSELTGELFF
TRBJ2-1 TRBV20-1 CSARDSQRLRRGEQFF
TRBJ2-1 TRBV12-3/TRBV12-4 CASSLRAVARPGEQFF
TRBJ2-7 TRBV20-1 CSARDREGYFAYEQYF
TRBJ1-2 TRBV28 CASSSDRGRGYGYTF
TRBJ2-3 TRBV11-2 CASSLERVAGLSTDTQYF
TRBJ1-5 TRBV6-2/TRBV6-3 CASTRGQGYQPQHF
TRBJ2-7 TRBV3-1 CASSQGGTRTGEQYF
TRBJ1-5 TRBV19 CASSSDRESNQPQHF
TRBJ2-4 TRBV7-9 CASSQGRTGKNIQYF
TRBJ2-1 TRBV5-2 CASKSEGTTSGTPFYFYNEQFF
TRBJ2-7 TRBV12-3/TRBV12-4 CASRLGQTTYEQYF
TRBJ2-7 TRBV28 CASRASGRAQYF
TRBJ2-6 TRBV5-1 CASSKGEGTGANVLTF
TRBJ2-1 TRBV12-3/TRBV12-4 CASSRTSGSNEQFF
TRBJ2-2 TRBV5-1 CASTFLGPGELFF
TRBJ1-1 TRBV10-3 CAISGAGGEMNTEAFF